This TCR beta chain was retrieved from a study of CD8 T cells in ankylosing spondylitis. A quantitative 5'-RACE method, one with molecular barcodes, was used to make TCR beta libraries. From the 5' RACE reads, TCRdb called clonotypes with MiXCR, one entry per CDR3 protein. The table shows about 250,000 distinct CDR3 sequences, with roughly a tenth occurring only once. The sample holds many counts of this clonotype. This CDR3 region has 13 residues. Trimming pared 5 bases from V and 1 base from J, leaving 8 bases between. The genes are TRBV12-3 or TRBV12-4 and TRBJ2-5, with D perhaps matching TRBD1 (5 bases). Material: blood, either unsorted or a sorted T cell fraction (not recorded which). The receptor was isolated from a male donor with ankylosing spondylitis or in good health (not recorded which). The DNA for the CDR3 is TGTGCCAGCAGTCCCCAGGGCCAAGAGACCCAGTACTTC. The encoded protein is CASSPQGQETQYF.